Sequencing of this T cell receptor beta chain was carried out in a study of shared clonotypes between healthy human individuals. Study results and caveats: Sampling was confined to blood; repertoires within tissues likely differ. Depth of sequencing was expected to influence donor clonotype sharing.

A note on this clone: Antigen specificity is unknown.

CDR1 and CDR2 from the germline V gene are LNHNV and YYDKDF (reference sequence). The ends were cut back, 0 bases at V and 3 bases at J, with 9 bases in the middle. The CDR3 has 15 amino acids. Donors comprised healthy HIV-negative adults lacking recent acute infections or vaccinations. TCRdb's table, derived via immunoSEQ multiplex PCR, lists solely in-frame clones and lacks some. The sample lists 2 million to 2.5 million clones; approximately 93% were seen once. Sample: naive CD4+ T cells from PBMCs. Stated subset: CD45RA+ positively selected. This receptor was obtained from a man aged 18 to 30 in good health. Some clones in this sample may be carry-over from other donors' samples. The genes are TRBV15 and TRBJ1-5; D gene ambiguous. This CDR3 is CATSRDTGYNQPQHF. The CDR3, as DNA: TGTGCCACCAGCAGAGATACCGGTTACAATCAGCCCCAGCATTTT.